Shown below are 17 T cell receptor beta chains from a single sample sequenced in a study of Ad26.COV2.S vaccination and SARS-CoV-2 variants. The method was immunoSEQ multiplex PCR; TCRdb's version includes in-frame clones alone and lacks a portion of them. The repertoire holds fewer than 900,000 clones, with roughly 90% as singletons. Sample treatment: around 19 received Ad26.COV2.S at low or high dose, single or two shots; roughly 5 received placebo; per-sample allocation not given. Specimens were obtained on day 63 following the first vaccine or placebo injection. Material: peripheral blood, obtained in a trial of Ad26.COV2.S vaccine versus placebo. The receptors shown here come from a person between 18 and 60 years old who received the Ad26.COV2.S COVID-19 vaccine or a placebo.

The V call is TRBV2, the J call TRBJ1-4; D is unclear. The germline gives CDR1 SNHLY, CDR2 FYNNEI. The ends were cut back, 3 bases at V and 13 bases at J, with 9 bases in the middle. This CDR3 has 11 residues. The chain's CDR3 is CASSDDSSLFF. CDR3 sequence (DNA): TGTGCCAGCAGTGATGACTCTTCACTGTTTTTT.

This clone appeared once. The junction does not match germline at one end; this may be a read error. V usage is TRBV11-3 and J usage is TRBJ1-1; D not resolved. Per the germline V gene, CDR1 is SGHNT and CDR2 is YENEEA. This CDR3 has 13 amino acids. The CDR3 sequence: CASSLDGSTAAFF. CDR3 coding DNA: TGTGCCAGCAGCTTAGATGGGAGCACTGCAGCTTTCTTT.

The chain uses TRBV6-2 or TRBV6-3 and TRBJ2-1, with D perhaps TRBD1 or TRBD2 (6 bases each). Trimming cost V 2 bases and J 13 bases, with 21 bases left between them. The germline gives CDR1 MNHEY, CDR2 SVGEGT. CDR3 size: 15 residues. The CDR3 nucleotides are TGTGCCAGCAGTTACGAGGGGGGCTCCGTAGCTGTTCAGTTCTTC. This translates into CASSYEGGSVAVQFF.

The rearrangement joins TRBV5-1 to TRBJ2-3; possibly TRBD1 or TRBD2 for D (5 bases each). This CDR3 has 15 residues. Germline CDR1 is SGHRS and CDR2 is YFSETQ. V lost 0 bases and J lost 6, with 14 bases in between. The CDR3: CASSLARQTGDTQYF. CDR3 sequence (DNA): TGCGCCAGCAGCTTGGCCCGACAGACGGGGGATACGCAGTATTTT. Full variable domain (missing parts from reference TRBV5-1 and TRBJ2-3): KAGVTQTPRYLIKTRGQQVTLSCSPISGHRSVSWYQQTPGQGLQFLFEYFSETQRNKGNFPGRFSGRQFSNSRSEMNVSTLELGDSALYLCASSLARQTGDTQYFGPGTRLTVL.

This clone was observed a handful of times. The chain joins TRBV21-1 to TRBJ1-6. TRBV21-1 is a pseudogene. This CDR3 region has 15 residues. The CDR3 here is CASGGPPQYNSPLHF. The CDR3 DNA sequence: TGTGCCAGCGGAGGACCACCCCAGTATAATTCACCCCTCCACTTT.

This clone was seen just once. The chain uses TRBV27 and TRBJ2-6, with D possibly TRBD2 on 5 matching bases. This CDR3 contains 16 residues. V was pared by 4 bases and J by 0 bases, with 10 bases between. Germline-derived CDR1 and CDR2 are MNHEY and SMNVEV (reference sequence). The CDR3 coding sequence is TGTGCCAGCAGTTCCCGGGGTGTCTCTGGGGCCAACGTCCTGACTTTC. It specifies CASSSRGVSGANVLTF.

The chain has TRBV19 and TRBJ1-5, with D perhaps matching TRBD1 (5 bases). The CDR3 loop spans 12 amino acids. Germline V gene sequence: CDR1 LNHDA, CDR2 SQIVND (reference sequence). V was cut by 6 bases and J by 7 bases, with 10 bases left in between. CDR3 in amino acids: CASSRAPQPQHF. For the CDR3, the DNA is TGTGCCAGTAGCAGGGCCCCCCAGCCCCAGCATTTT.

The rearrangement uses TRBV5-6 and TRBJ1-2; 7 bases line up with TRBD1. CDR1 and CDR2 (germline): SGHDT, YYEEEE. J lost 6 bases, V lost 4 bases, and 3 bases had no gene match. The CDR3 sequence is 12 residues long. The chain's CDR3 is CASSAQGDGYTF. CDR3 nucleotides: TGTGCCAGCAGCGCGCAGGGGGATGGCTACACCTTC.

This rearrangement joins TRBV7-3 to TRBJ2-5; D is unclear. CDR1 and CDR2 from the germline V gene are SGHTA and FQGTGA. V was trimmed by 5 bases and J by 3 bases, leaving 10 bases between them. This CDR3 region has 13 residues. The CDR3 sequence: CASSPTPEETQYF. Here the CDR3 DNA reads TGTGCCAGCAGCCCGACCCCCGAAGAGACCCAGTACTTC. Variable domain in full (rest from reference TRBV7-3 and TRBJ2-5): GAGVSQTPSNKVTEKGKYVELRCDPISGHTALYWYRQSLGQGPEFLIYFQGTGAADDSGLPNDRFFAVRPEGSVSTLKIQRTERGDSAVYLCASSPTPEETQYFGPGTRLLVL.

This clone was counted a single time. V usage is TRBV12-3 or TRBV12-4 and J usage is TRBJ2-5, with D possibly TRBD1 on 5 matching bases. The CDR3 contains 13 residues. The V and J ends lost 6 bases and 7 bases respectively, with 15 bases between them. CDR3 sequence: CASRNRPLLTQYF. CDR3 sequence (DNA): TGTGCCAGCAGGAACAGGCCCCTGTTGACCCAGTACTTC.

The V and J genes are TRBV7-9 and TRBJ2-5; tentative D call: TRBD1 (5 bases). CDR1 is SEHNR and CDR2 is FQNEAQ in the germline V gene (reference sequence). V lost 2 bases and J lost 3, with 10 bases in between. This CDR3 region has 14 residues. This chain's CDR3 is CASSLKPTEETQYF. CDR3 DNA: TGTGCCAGCAGCTTAAAGCCGACAGAAGAGACCCAGTACTTC.

The chain recombines TRBV3-1 (or the pseudogene TRBV3-2) with TRBJ1-4; D ambiguous. CDR1 is LGHDT and CDR2 is YNNKEL in the germline V gene (reference sequence). There are 16 residues in the CDR3. V shed 0 bases and J shed 4 bases, with 12 bases lying between them. Here the CDR3 reads CASSQDGRTFNEKLFF. In DNA, the CDR3 is TGTGCCAGCAGCCAAGATGGGAGGACTTTTAATGAAAAACTGTTTTTT.

J is TRBJ2-6 and V is TRBV18; D unclear. From germline, CDR1 is KGHSH and CDR2 LQKENI. CDR3 length: 17 amino acids. The germline V and J ends were trimmed by 2 bases and 0 bases, with 11 bases remaining between them. The CDR3 loop is CASSPVRVFSGANVLTF. The CDR3 region has the DNA TGTGCCAGCTCACCAGTTCGGGTTTTCTCTGGGGCCAACGTCCTGACTTTC.

J is TRBJ2-7 and V is TRBV6-5; TRBD1 matches 11 bases. Trimming at V came to 6 bases and at J to 3 bases, leaving 7 bases not matched to a gene. Germline CDR1 MNHEY, CDR2 SVGAGI. The CDR3 covers 15 residues. CDR3 nucleotide sequence: TGTGCCAGCAGGGGGACAGGGGGATTGTACTACGAGCAGTACTTC. It yields the protein CASRGTGGLYYEQYF.

The rearrangement joins TRBV12-3 or TRBV12-4 to TRBJ2-7; D is perhaps TRBD1 or TRBD2 (6 bases each). This CDR3 is 12 amino acids long. V was pared by 7 bases and J by 5 bases, with 12 bases between. CDR3 bases: TGTGCCAGCACACTTAGGGGGGACGAGCAGTACTTC. Its translation: CASTLRGDEQYF.

The chain employs TRBV11-2 and TRBJ1-3; 7 nucleotides align to TRBD1. Germline-derived CDR1 and CDR2 are SGHAT and FQNNGV. J lost 4 bases, V lost 6 bases, and 0 bases had no gene match. The CDR3 covers 12 residues. The CDR3 loop is CASRQGGNTIYF. CDR3 nucleotide sequence: TGTGCCAGCAGACAGGGGGGAAACACCATATATTTT. Full variable domain (outside the CDR3, taken from reference TRBV11-2 and TRBJ1-3): EAGVAQSPRYKIIEKRQSVAFWCNPISGHATLYWYQQILGQGPKLLIQFQNNGVVDDSQLPKDRFSAERLKGVDSTLKIQPAKLEDSAVYLCASRQGGNTIYFGEGSWLTVV.

This chain joins TRBV14 and TRBJ1-6; D unclear. Trimming cost V 1 base and J 9 bases, with 13 bases left between them. Germline lookup yields CDR1 SGHDN and CDR2 FVKESK. The CDR3 consists of 15 residues. CDR3 nucleotides: TGTGCCAGCAGCCAAGGGCCGCCTCCCCGTTCACCCCTCCACTTT. It codes for CASSQGPPPRSPLHF.